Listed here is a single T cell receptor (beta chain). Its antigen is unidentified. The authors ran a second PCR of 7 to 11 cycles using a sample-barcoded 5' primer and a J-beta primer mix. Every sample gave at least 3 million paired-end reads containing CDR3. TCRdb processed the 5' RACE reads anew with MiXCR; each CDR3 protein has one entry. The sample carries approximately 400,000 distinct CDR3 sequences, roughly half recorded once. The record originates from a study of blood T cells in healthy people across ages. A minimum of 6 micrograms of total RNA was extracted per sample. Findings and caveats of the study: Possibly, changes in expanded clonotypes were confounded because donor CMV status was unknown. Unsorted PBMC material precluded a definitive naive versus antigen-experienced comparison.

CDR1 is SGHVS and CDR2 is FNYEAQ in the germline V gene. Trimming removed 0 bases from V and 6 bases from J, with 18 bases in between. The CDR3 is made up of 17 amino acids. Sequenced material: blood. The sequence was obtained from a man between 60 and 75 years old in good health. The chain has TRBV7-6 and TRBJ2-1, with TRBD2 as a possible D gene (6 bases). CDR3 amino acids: CASSLASSEHLTNEQFF. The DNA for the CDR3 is TGTGCCAGCAGCTTAGCGTCTAGCGAGCACTTGACCAATGAGCAGTTCTTC.